This entry lists 29 T cell receptor beta chains sequenced from one sample in a study of T cell changes during pregnancy in multiple sclerosis. Data came from immunoSEQ multiplex PCR; TCRdb stores just in-frame clones and leaves some out. The table has around 40,000 clones, 90% to 95% seen once. Material: CD4+ T cells from peripheral blood mononuclear cells, obtained in the third trimester of pregnancy. These receptors were collected from a female donor with multiple sclerosis, enrolled in a pregnancy study.

This rearrangement joins TRBV27 to TRBJ2-2; D call uncertain. V gave up 1 base and J gave up 6 bases, with 12 bases separating them. The CDR3 has 15 amino acids. Germline loops: CDR1 MNHEY, CDR2 SMNVEV (reference sequence). The CDR3 bases are TGTGCCAGCAGTTTATTTGTCCCGGGTCCCGGGGAGCTGTTTTTT. Translated, it gives CASSLFVPGPGELFF.

This rearrangement joins TRBV2 to TRBJ2-7, with TRBD2 identical over 8 bases. The length of the CDR3 is 19 residues. The J segment lost 2 bases and the V segment lost 4 bases, leaving 19 bases of the junction unmatched. CDR1 and CDR2 (germline): SNHLY, FYNNEI. DNA for the CDR3: TGTGCCAGCAGTGGATGGGGACGGGGGGGAGTGGGGGATCCCTACGAGCAGTACTTC. Amino acid sequence: CASSGWGRGGVGDPYEQYF.

The chain couples TRBV19 to TRBJ2-7, with TRBD1 matching over 9 bases. This CDR3 is 15 amino acids long. Germline V gene lookup returns CDR1 LNHDA and CDR2 SQIVND (reference sequence). Trimming at V came to 4 bases and at J to 3 bases, leaving 7 bases not matched to a gene. Here the CDR3 reads CASSTGTGFGYEQYF. The DNA of the CDR3 is TGTGCCAGTAGTACCGGGACAGGGTTCGGCTACGAGCAGTACTTC.

This chain joins TRBV2 and TRBJ2-1, with 11 bases aligning to TRBD2. The CDR3 sequence is 15 residues long. Trimming cost V 4 bases and J 9 bases; bases outside gene matches: 8. The germline CDR1 and CDR2 sequences are SNHLY and FYNNEI. CDR3 residues: CASSGLAGKLGEQFF. For the CDR3, the DNA is TGTGCCAGCAGTGGACTAGCGGGAAAGTTGGGTGAGCAGTTCTTC.

This chain connects TRBV10-2 to TRBJ1-1; no definite D call. Trimming removed 3 bases from V and 0 bases from J, with 8 bases in between. The length of the CDR3 is 14 residues. In germline, CDR1 is WSHSY, CDR2 SAAADI. As DNA, the CDR3 is TGCGCCAGCAGTGAATGGAGCATGAACACTGAAGCTTTCTTT. This codes for CASSEWSMNTEAFF.

The chain recombines TRBV28 with TRBJ2-1; TRBD2 matches 11 bases. V was clipped by 2 bases and J by 6 bases; unmatched bases: 3. The CDR3 is made up of 15 amino acids. CDR1 and CDR2 (germline): MDHEN, SYDVKM. Here the CDR3 reads CASSLRLAGGNEQFF. The CDR3 coding sequence is TGTGCCAGCAGTTTAAGGCTAGCGGGAGGCAATGAGCAGTTCTTC. The variable domain in full, completed from reference TRBV28 and TRBJ2-1, reads DVKVTQSSRYLVKRTGEKVFLECVQDMDHENMFWYRQDPGLGLRLIYFSYDVKMKEKGDIPEGYSVSREKKERFSLILESASTNQTSMYLCASSLRLAGGNEQFFGPGTRLTVL.

This chain links TRBV6-5 with TRBJ2-1; weak D call: TRBD2 (6 bases). Germline V gene lookup returns CDR1 MNHEY and CDR2 SVGAGI. The CDR3 has 14 residues. V lost 6 bases and J 0 bases, leaving 9 bases between the germline ends. CDR3 residues: CASRRLDSYNEQFF. The DNA of the CDR3 is TGTGCCAGCAGACGACTAGACTCCTACAATGAGCAGTTCTTC.

The rearrangement links TRBV19 to TRBJ1-5; 7 bases agree with TRBD1. Germline V gives CDR1 LNHDA, CDR2 SQIVND (reference sequence). The J segment lost 3 bases and the V segment lost 8 bases, leaving 7 bases of the junction unmatched. The CDR3 runs 14 residues. The CDR3 here is CASARGRINQPQHF. Written as DNA, the CDR3 is TGTGCCAGTGCGAGGGGGCGAATCAATCAGCCCCAGCATTTT.

V is TRBV10-2 and J is TRBJ2-7; D unclear. The germline V gene has CDR1 WSHSY and CDR2 SAAADI. Trimming stripped 8 bases from V and 0 bases from J, with 8 bases between. The CDR3 is 12 amino acids. The CDR3 nucleotides are TGCGCCAGCTCGGCGGCCTCCTACGAGCAGTACTTC. Its translation is CASSAASYEQYF.

The V call is TRBV15, the J call TRBJ2-1, with 7 nucleotides matching TRBD2. The CDR3 is 14 residues long. Trimming took 6 bases from V and 6 from J; bases not matched to a gene: 8. CDR1 and CDR2 (germline): LNHNV, YYDKDF (reference sequence). The DNA of the CDR3 is TGTGCCACCAGTCGAGGCGGGAGTGTCAATGAGCAGTTCTTC. Translation gives CATSRGGSVNEQFF. Combining the CDR3 with reference TRBV15 and TRBJ2-1 gives the whole variable domain DAMVIQNPRYQVTQFGKPVTLSCSQTLNHNVMYWYQQKSSQAPKLLFHYYDKDFNNEADTPDNFQSRRPNTSFCFLDIRSPGLGDTAMYLCATSRGGSVNEQFFGPGTRLTVL.

This clone was detected only a few times. The chain carries TRBV18 and TRBJ2-4, with a possible D match to TRBD1 (5 bases). CDR3 length: 16 residues. Trimming cost V 2 bases and J 0 bases, with 11 bases left between them. The germline CDR1 and CDR2 sequences are KGHSH and LQKENI. The DNA of the CDR3 is TGTGCCAGCTCACCAGTAGGGGTTCTAGCCAAAAACATTCAGTACTTC. It translates to CASSPVGVLAKNIQYF. Filled out from reference TRBV18 and TRBJ2-4, the complete variable domain reads NAGVMQNPRHLVRRRGQEARLRCSPMKGHSHVYWYRQLPEEGLKFMVYLQKENIIDESGMPKERFSAEFPKEGPSILRIQQVVRGDSAAYFCASSPVGVLAKNIQYFGAGTRLSVL.

J is TRBJ2-2 and V is TRBV19, with 9 bases identical to TRBD1. V shed 1 base and J 5 bases; nucleotides not matched to a gene: 2. CDR1 and CDR2 from the germline V gene are LNHDA and SQIVND (reference sequence). The length of the CDR3 is 15 residues. The CDR3 loop reads CASSIVQGATGELFF. The CDR3 DNA follows: TGTGCCAGTAGTATAGTACAGGGGGCGACCGGGGAGCTGTTTTTT.

This chain joins TRBV29-1 and TRBJ2-5; 10 bases align to TRBD2. J lost 5 bases, V lost 1 base, and 13 bases had no gene match. CDR3 length: 17 amino acids. Per the germline V gene, CDR1 is SQVTM and CDR2 is ANQGSEA. The CDR3 here is CSVEVGAGGTPRETQYF. DNA for the CDR3: TGCAGCGTTGAAGTCGGAGCGGGGGGGACCCCGCGGGAGACCCAGTACTTC.

This clone was seen just once. The V call is TRBV6-1, the J call TRBJ2-5, with a tentative D call TRBD1 (5 bases). The germline CDR1 and CDR2 sequences are MNHNS and SASEGT. The CDR3 contains 13 residues. V dropped 4 bases and J dropped 3 bases, with 9 bases sitting between them. CDR3 nucleotides: TGTGCCAGCAGTGGGACAATAAAAGAGACCCAGTACTTC. Amino acids: CASSGTIKETQYF.

The chain links TRBV11-2 to TRBJ2-1; D may be TRBD1 (6 bases). Germline assignment: CDR1 SGHAT and CDR2 FQNNGV. The CDR3 totals 15 residues. The ends were cut back, 6 bases at V and 2 bases at J, with 14 bases in the middle. CDR3 amino acids: CASSQSRGPYNEQFF. In DNA, the CDR3 is TGTGCCAGCAGTCAAAGCAGGGGCCCCTACAATGAGCAGTTCTTC.

A word on this clone: One end of the junction is discordant with germline, which a read error may explain. The chain couples TRBV5-1 to TRBJ1-1; TRBD1 might be the D (6 bases). The CDR3 loop spans 14 amino acids. The germline gives CDR1 SGHRS, CDR2 YFSETQ. The CDR3 coding sequence is TGCGCCAGCAGTTTGGGACACTTTGGGGGGGAAGCTTTCTTT. Translated: CASSLGHFGGEAFF. The full variable domain, in which reference TRBV5-1 and TRBJ1-1 provide the parts outside the CDR3, is KAGVTQTPRYLIKTRGQQVTLSCSPISGHRSVSWYQQTPGQGLQFLFEYFSETQRNKGNFPGRFSGRQFSNSRSEMNVSTLELGDSALYLCASSLGHFGGEAFFGQGTRLTVV.

A note on this clone: Other DNA sequences from this sample encode an identical CDR3 as well. The chain employs TRBV19 and TRBJ2-7; tentatively, D is TRBD2 (6 bases). Germline V gene sequence: CDR1 LNHDA, CDR2 SQIVND (reference sequence). This CDR3 has 13 residues. V lost 1 base and J 4 bases, leaving 8 bases between the germline ends. CDR3: CASSIGRGYEQYF. CDR3 DNA sequence: TGTGCCAGTAGTATAGGGAGGGGATACGAGCAGTACTTC.

The J gene is TRBJ2-1, the V gene TRBV5-1; D may be TRBD2 (7 bases). The CDR3 is made up of 15 amino acids. The germline V gene has CDR1 SGHRS and CDR2 YFSETQ. Deletions cut 4 bases from V and 7 bases from J, with 18 bases between. The CDR3 is CASSTGAGVSNEQFF. CDR3 in DNA: TGCGCCAGCAGCACGGGGGCGGGAGTGAGTAATGAGCAGTTCTTC.

The V gene is TRBV6-4, the J gene TRBJ2-1, with TRBD2 matching over 13 bases. There are 19 residues in the CDR3. Germline CDR1 MRHNA, CDR2 SNTAGT. Trimming took 4 bases from V and 1 from J; bases not matched to a gene: 10. The DNA of the CDR3 is TGTGCCAGCAGTGCTACTAGCGGGGGGGCCATTAGGTCCTACAATGAGCAGTTCTTC. This codes for CASSATSGGAIRSYNEQFF.

This rearrangement joins TRBV11-2 to TRBJ2-1, with a tentative D call TRBD2 (5 bases). This CDR3 has 15 residues. Germline CDR1 and CDR2: SGHAT and FQNNGV. V dropped 0 bases and J dropped 8 bases, with 14 bases sitting between them. CDR3 sequence reads: CASSLDWLARHEQFF. The CDR3 nucleotides read TGTGCCAGCAGCTTAGATTGGCTAGCTAGGCATGAGCAGTTCTTC.

V usage is TRBV7-9 and J usage is TRBJ2-3; D is undetermined. Germline V gene sequence: CDR1 SEHNR, CDR2 FQNEAQ (reference sequence). V was clipped by 5 bases and J by 2 bases, with 11 bases between them. CDR3 size: 14 residues. The CDR3 nucleotides read TGTGCCAGCAGCCCCCGGCAGGTCACAGATACGCAGTATTTT. This sequence encodes CASSPRQVTDTQYF.

The CDR3 is CASSFRGQRETQYF. CDR3 nucleotides: TGTGCCAGCAGCTTCAGGGGGCAGAGGGAGACCCAGTACTTC. This sequence joins TRBV7-9 and TRBJ2-5, with TRBD1 matching over 8 bases. V shed 3 bases and J 5 bases; nucleotides not matched to a gene: 5. This CDR3 region has 14 residues. The germline gives CDR1 SEHNR, CDR2 FQNEAQ (reference sequence).

CDR3 loop: CASSRDTSYGYTF. The CDR3 DNA reads TGTGCCAGCAGCCGGGACACGAGCTATGGCTACACCTTC. The genes are TRBV5-4 and TRBJ1-2; TRBD1 is a possible D gene (6 bases). The CDR3 has 13 amino acids. Trimming removed 4 bases at V and 4 bases at J, with 11 bases between. Per germline, CDR1 SGHNT and CDR2 YYREEE (reference sequence).

The V gene is TRBV5-1, the J gene TRBJ2-7, with D uncertain. CDR1 and CDR2 from the germline V gene are SGHRS and YFSETQ. Trimming removed 2 bases from V and 0 bases from J, with 9 bases in between. There are 14 residues in the CDR3. CDR3 nucleotide sequence: TGCGCCAGCAGCTTAGAGGATAACTCCTACGAGCAGTACTTC. This codes for CASSLEDNSYEQYF.

The J gene is TRBJ1-6, the V gene TRBV7-3; 7 nucleotides align to TRBD1. Germline assignment: CDR1 SGHTA and CDR2 FQGTGA. This CDR3 is built from 14 residues. Trimming removed 1 base from V and 9 bases from J; junction bases left unmatched: 3. CDR3 coding DNA: TGTGCCAGCAGCTTAAAGGGGGCGGCTTCACCCCTCCACTTT. Protein product: CASSLKGAASPLHF.

This clone was seen once. In DNA, the CDR3 is TGTGCCAGCAGCTTTTACCCCTCCAGGGGAGTGACCGGAAACACCATATATTTT. Its protein is CASSFYPSRGVTGNTIYF. The chain combines TRBV13 with TRBJ1-3, with D possibly matching TRBD1 (6 bases). This CDR3 contains 18 residues. Trimming removed 3 bases at V and 4 bases at J, with 22 bases between. Per the germline V gene, CDR1 is PRHDT and CDR2 is FYEKMQ (reference sequence).

This chain links TRBV28 with TRBJ1-1; D uncertain. Germline V gives CDR1 MDHEN, CDR2 SYDVKM. Trimming removed 7 bases at V and 1 base at J, with 10 bases between. The length of the CDR3 is 13 residues. CDR3 protein: CASTESKNTEAFF. DNA for the CDR3: TGTGCCAGCACCGAGAGCAAGAACACTGAAGCTTTCTTT.

The chain couples TRBV7-8 to TRBJ2-2; the D gene is possibly TRBD2 (6 bases). The CDR3 consists of 16 residues. Deletions cut 5 bases from V and 3 bases from J, with 16 bases between. The germline CDR1 and CDR2 sequences are SGHVS and FQNEAQ. The CDR3 protein is CASSPRGGTYTGELFF. CDR3 DNA sequence: TGTGCCAGCAGCCCCCGAGGCGGGACCTACACCGGGGAGCTGTTTTTT.

As for this clone: At one end the junction does not follow the germline gene, possibly because of a read error. The chain links TRBV7-2 to TRBJ2-4; TRBD2 aligns across 8 bases. Germline V CDR1 and CDR2: SGHTA, FQGNSA. This CDR3 contains 15 residues. The CDR3 is CASTLTFGGENIQYF. In nucleotides, the CDR3 is TGTGCCAGCACCTTAACGTTCGGGGGGGAAAACATTCAGTACTTC.